The sequence of this T cell receptor (beta chain) was determined in a study of T cell responses to AZD1222 COVID-19 vaccine. The CDR3 sequence is 13 residues long. V was pared by 4 bases and J by 7 bases, with 13 bases between. Germline loops: CDR1 WSHSY, CDR2 SAAADI. Assay used: immunoSEQ multiplex PCR; TCRdb lists only in-frame clones, some missing. The sample includes 140,000 or so clones, 91% of them seen just once. On this clone: Its specificity is not known.

Findings of the study overall: The sample set comprised mostly white British donors with more females, and clonal diversity was possibly underestimated. Only six people who got AZD1222 tested seropositive at baseline. Repertoires were collected only later (after the peak T cell response had occurred).

Sequenced here: peripheral blood, sampled 28 days after the second dose of the MenACWY control vaccine. The gene calls are TRBV10-2 and TRBJ1-2; D is ambiguous. The clonotype originates from an adult who received the MenACWY meningococcal vaccine as a control. The CDR3 protein is CASSVGLGGGYTF. The CDR3 DNA follows: TGCGCCAGCAGTGTGGGGTTGGGAGGTGGCTACACCTTC.